Below are 31 T cell receptor beta chains sequenced from a single sample in a study of T cell repertoires in cytomegalovirus infection. MiXCR was run by TCRdb on the reads, yielding one entry per CDR3 protein. The table includes about 830,000 distinct CDR3 sequences, about 33% detected once. These receptors lack a known antigen. The sample consisted of cultured CD8+ T cells from PBMCs, taken from culture after CMV antigen stimulation. All receptors come from a human donor in good health (CMV status not recorded). Some clones in this sample may be carry-over from other donors' samples.

This clonotype was seen a handful of times. This chain uses TRBV7-9 with TRBJ2-7; 8 bases are shared with TRBD1. Germline CDR1 and CDR2: SEHNR and FQNEAQ (reference sequence). The CDR3 extends over 17 amino acids. Unmatched junction bases numbered 15, after V lost 5 bases and J lost 3 bases. CDR3 amino acids: CASSPNTPDRGLYEQYV. In DNA form, the CDR3 reads TGTGCCAGCAGCCCCAACACCCCCGACAGGGGTCTCTACGAGCAGTACGTC.

As regards this clonotype: A junction end diverges from the germline sequence, so it may reflect a read error. The chain links TRBV19 to TRBJ2-1; no clear D gene. The germline CDR1 and CDR2 sequences are LNHDA and SQIVND (reference sequence). The CDR3 extends over 12 amino acids. CDR3 loop: CVSNPGYNEQFF. The CDR3 region has the DNA TGTGTCAGTAACCCGGGTTACAATGAGCAGTTCTTC.

This clonotype was counted between two and nine times. The rearrangement links TRBV7-2 to TRBJ2-1; D is perhaps TRBD2 (7 bases). The CDR3 extends over 16 amino acids. Deletions cut 3 bases from V and 2 bases from J, with 14 bases between. CDR1 is SGHTA, CDR2 FQGNSA, per germline. Written as DNA, the CDR3 is TGTGCCAGCAGCTTTAGGGGGGGGGGCCCCTACAATGAGCAGTTCTTC. Translating gives CASSFRGGGPYNEQFF.

This chain links TRBV6-5 with TRBJ2-3, with D tentatively TRBD2 (6 bases). Germline lookup yields CDR1 MNHEY and CDR2 SVGAGI. The CDR3 totals 15 residues. The germline V and J ends were trimmed by 8 bases and 6 bases, with 21 bases remaining between them. The CDR3 loop reads CASCPASAILDTQYF. For the CDR3, the DNA is TGTGCCAGCTGCCCGGCTAGCGCTATACTCGATACGCAGTATTTT.

In its sample, this clonotype was seen a few times. V is TRBV14 and J is TRBJ1-1, with D perhaps TRBD1 (6 bases). Trimming stripped 0 bases from V and 4 bases from J, with 12 bases between. Germline CDR1 SGHDN, CDR2 FVKESK. The CDR3 is 15 amino acids. CDR3 sequence: CASSQDRRGITEAFF. The DNA of the CDR3 is TGTGCCAGCAGCCAAGATAGGAGGGGGATCACTGAAGCTTTCTTT.

This clonotype came up a few times. V gene TRBV7-6 combines with J gene TRBJ2-7; D uncertain. The length of the CDR3 is 15 residues. Germline assignment: CDR1 SGHVS and CDR2 FNYEAQ. Trimming cost V 1 base and J 4 bases, with 14 bases left between them. CDR3: CASSLVTQFDYEQYF. The CDR3 coding sequence is TGTGCCAGCAGCTTAGTGACGCAATTCGATTACGAGCAGTACTTC.

V gene TRBV7-2 combines with J gene TRBJ1-5; tentative D call: TRBD1 (5 bases). Trimming shortened V by 6 bases and J by 5 bases, and 14 bases separated the two germline ends. The germline CDR1 and CDR2 sequences are SGHTA and FQGNSA. The CDR3 totals 14 residues. In DNA, the CDR3 is TGTGCCAGCAGTCGGGACCGCACCGATCAGCCCCAGCATTTT. It encodes CASSRDRTDQPQHF.

V and J are TRBV9 and TRBJ2-1, with 12 bases lining up with TRBD2. Germline lookup yields CDR1 SGDLS and CDR2 YYNGEE. CDR3 length: 16 amino acids. V was clipped by 2 bases and J by 7 bases; unmatched bases: 7. The DNA for the CDR3 is TGTGCCAGCAGCGTCCCTCTAGCGGGGGGGCCGAATGAGCAGTTCTTC. Translated: CASSVPLAGGPNEQFF.

For this clonotype: This could be a read error, since a much larger clone is one nucleotide away. Since no conserved phenylalanine or tryptophan closes the CDR3, a read error is the likely cause. The V gene is TRBV7-2, the J gene TRBJ1-3; tentative D call: TRBD1 (5 bases). Germline-derived CDR1 and CDR2 are SGHTA and FQGNSA. There are 14 residues in the CDR3. V was trimmed by 5 bases and J by 2 bases, leaving 10 bases between them. The CDR3 coding sequence is TGTGCCAGCAGCCCCTTGGGACCTGGAAACACCATATATTCT. Protein: CASSPLGPGNTIYS.

This chain uses TRBV19 with TRBJ2-1, with TRBD2 matching over 9 bases. Germline V gene data show CDR1 as LNHDA and CDR2 as SQIVND (reference sequence). V lost 0 bases, J lost 0 bases, and 0 bases stayed unmatched. CDR3 length: 16 residues. The CDR3 is CASSIDSGGSYNEQFF. The CDR3 DNA is TGTGCCAGTAGTATAGATAGCGGGGGCTCCTACAATGAGCAGTTCTTC.

This clonotype was recorded many times. Germline is not matched at one junction end, which may reflect a read error. The rearrangement links TRBV27 to TRBJ2-3; D not resolved. Germline lookup yields CDR1 MNHEY and CDR2 SMNVEV (reference sequence). The CDR3 is 13 amino acids. The CDR3 DNA reads as TGTGCCAGCAGCTTATATCAGGCGGATACGCAGTATTTT. It encodes CASSLYQADTQYF.

This chain connects TRBV19 to TRBJ2-7, with D possibly TRBD1 on 5 matching bases. Trimming shortened V by 1 base and J by 6 bases, and 16 bases separated the two germline ends. Germline V gives CDR1 LNHDA, CDR2 SQIVND (reference sequence). The CDR3 totals 15 residues. DNA of the CDR3: TGTGCCAGTAGTATAGGGCCAGGGTATGAGGTCGAGCAGTACTTC. Protein: CASSIGPGYEVEQYF.

The chain is built from TRBV7-8 and TRBJ2-7; perhaps TRBD1 as D (6 bases). Germline assignment: CDR1 SGHVS and CDR2 FQNEAQ. This CDR3 comprises 16 residues. The V end lost 0 bases, the J end lost 3 bases, and 15 bases lay between the germline ends. This chain's CDR3 is CASSLAGLGAGYEQYF. CDR3 sequence (DNA): TGTGCCAGCAGCTTAGCCGGCCTGGGGGCGGGCTACGAGCAGTACTTC.

The V and J genes are TRBV4-1 and TRBJ1-5; the D is unclear. In germline, CDR1 is MGHRA, CDR2 YSYEKL. CDR3 size: 13 residues. The V and J ends lost 0 bases and 6 bases respectively, with 6 bases between them. CDR3: CASSQDGVQPQHF. The CDR3 region has the DNA TGCGCCAGCAGCCAAGATGGAGTTCAGCCCCAGCATTTT.

In this sample, this clonotype turned up a few times. J is TRBJ1-1 and V is TRBV12-3 or TRBV12-4; possibly TRBD1 for D (5 bases). The CDR3 covers 11 residues. Trimming removed 5 bases at V and 8 bases at J, with 9 bases between. The CDR3 loop is CASSTGQEAFF. Written as DNA, the CDR3 is TGTGCCAGCAGTACTGGACAAGAAGCTTTCTTT.

This clonotype was observed a handful of times. The chain joins TRBV19 to TRBJ2-7; D not resolved. This CDR3 contains 16 residues. Germline loops: CDR1 LNHDA, CDR2 SQIVND (reference sequence). DNA for the CDR3: TGTGCCAATAGTATAGTGGAGAGGACCCTCTCCTACGAGCAGTACGTC. Protein sequence: CANSIVERTLSYEQYV.

The chain carries TRBV6-5 and TRBJ2-7; D is ambiguous. The V gene lost 0 bases and the J gene lost 6 bases, with 9 bases spanning the gap. The CDR3 has 13 residues. Per germline, CDR1 MNHEY and CDR2 SVGAGI. The DNA for the CDR3 is TGTGCCAGCAGTTACTCAGCTGTCAGCGAGCAGTACGTC. Amino acids: CASSYSAVSEQYV.

The chain recombines TRBV2 with TRBJ2-7; D assignment may be TRBD1 or TRBD2 (6 bases each). In germline, CDR1 is SNHLY, CDR2 FYNNEI. Between the trimmed V and J ends, which lost 8 bases and 5 bases, there was a span of 16 bases. The CDR3 covers 13 residues. CDR3 bases: TGTGCCAGCTACCCGGGGGCGGGCCACGAGCAGTACGTC. Its protein product is CASYPGAGHEQYV.

This clonotype has only a few counts. The rearrangement joins TRBV6-2 or TRBV6-3 to TRBJ1-1, with 7 bases aligning to TRBD1. Germline CDR1 MNHEY, CDR2 SVGEGT. Trimming at V came to 7 bases and at J to 5 bases, leaving 7 bases not matched to a gene. This CDR3 has 13 amino acids. The CDR3 spells CASISTGRTEAFF. CDR3 in DNA: TGTGCCAGCATATCGACAGGGAGAACTGAAGCTTTCTTT.

V gene TRBV24-1 combines with J gene TRBJ2-5; no clear D gene. With 0 bases removed from V and 0 bases from J, the gap between germline ends came to 10 bases. Germline-derived CDR1 and CDR2 are KGHDR and SFDVKD. CDR3 length: 16 residues. This CDR3 reads CATSDLKGANQETQYF. The CDR3 DNA is TGTGCCACCAGTGATTTGAAGGGCGCAAACCAAGAGACCCAGTACTTC.

This clonotype was observed a single time. A read error is possible here, since a much larger clone lies one base away. The chain combines TRBV7-2 with TRBJ2-4; D is perhaps TRBD1 (6 bases). CDR3 length equals 15 residues. Germline V gene sequence: CDR1 SGHTA, CDR2 FQGNSA. Trimming cost V 2 bases and J 6 bases, with 14 bases left between them. The CDR3 coding sequence is TGTGCCAGCAGCTTAAGACAGGACCAGGCAAACATTCAGTACTTC. Protein sequence: CASSLRQDQANIQYF.

This clonotype was observed once. A junction end diverges from the germline sequence, so it may reflect a read error. The chain has TRBV25-1 and TRBJ1-5, with no clear D. CDR3 length equals 13 residues. The germline V gene encodes CDR1 MGHDK and CDR2 SYGVNS. CDR3 sequence (DNA): TGTGCCAACAGTGCGGCTGACTATCAGCCCCAGCATTTT. Encoded protein: CANSAADYQPQHF.

A few counts support this clonotype. The V call is TRBV4-1, the J call TRBJ1-3; no firm D call. CDR1 is MGHRA, CDR2 YSYEKL, per germline. The V end was cut by 9 bases, the J end by 0 bases, with 15 bases between. The CDR3 has 15 amino acids. The CDR3 DNA follows: TGCGCCAGTCGACCATCCGCAGGCTCTGGAAACACCATATATTTT. It yields the protein CASRPSAGSGNTIYF.

About this clonotype itself: A read error may explain this, as a much larger clone is one base away. The chain couples TRBV19 to TRBJ1-1; D is undetermined. The germline CDR1 and CDR2 sequences are LNHDA and SQIVND (reference sequence). This CDR3 is built from 13 residues. The CDR3 coding sequence is TGTGCCAGTGGTATACGGGAGAACACTGAAGCTTTCTTT. Protein product: CASGIRENTEAFF.

In this sample, this clonotype turned up a few times. The chain joins TRBV6-6 to TRBJ2-5, with D perhaps matching TRBD2 (5 bases). The CDR3 covers 15 residues. CDR1 is MNHNY and CDR2 is SVGAGI in the germline V gene (reference sequence). V lost 0 bases to trimming and J lost 4 bases, with 12 bases between them. The CDR3 DNA is TGTGCCAGCAGTTACTCTTCTAGCTCTGGAGAGACCCAGTACTTC. The encoded protein is CASSYSSSSGETQYF.

This clonotype was seen a handful of times. This rearrangement joins TRBV6-4 to TRBJ2-7, with D possibly TRBD2 on 6 matching bases. This CDR3 comprises 13 residues. The V gene's germline CDR1 is MRHNA and CDR2 SNTAGT. Trimming took 5 bases from V and 0 from J, leaving 8 bases between them. In nucleotides, the CDR3 is TGTGCCAGCAGTCGGGACTGCTCCTACGAGCAGTACGTC. Encoded protein: CASSRDCSYEQYV.

The chain has TRBV7-2 and TRBJ1-4; TRBD1 is a possible D gene (5 bases). Trimming pared 2 bases from V and 6 bases from J, leaving 10 bases between. CDR1 and CDR2 (germline): SGHTA, FQGNSA. CDR3 length: 14 amino acids. The CDR3 region is CASSLNQGDEKLFF. DNA for the CDR3: TGTGCCAGCAGCTTAAACCAGGGTGATGAAAAACTGTTTTTT. Combining the CDR3 with reference TRBV7-2 and TRBJ1-4 gives the whole variable domain GAGVSQSPSNKVTEKGKDVELRCDPISGHTALYWYRQSLGQGLEFLIYFQGNSAPDKSGLPSDRFSAERTGGSVSTLTIQRTQQEDSAVYLCASSLNQGDEKLFFGSGTQLSVL.

To note about this clonotype: A much larger clone differs by one base, so this may be a read error. V gene TRBV27 combines with J gene TRBJ2-6; D is unclear. Germline lookup yields CDR1 MNHEY and CDR2 SMNVEV (reference sequence). The CDR3 contains 11 residues. Trimming left V 7 bases short and J 2 bases short, with 0 bases between. Here the CDR3 reads CASTGANVLTF. The CDR3 DNA sequence: TGTGCCAGCACTGGGGCCAACGTCCTGACTTTC.

This clonotype was observed a handful of times. The V and J genes are TRBV9 and TRBJ2-5; D is unclear. CDR1 and CDR2 from the germline V gene are SGDLS and YYNGEE. The CDR3 loop spans 15 amino acids. Trimming left V 0 bases short and J 5 bases short, with 14 bases between. This chain's CDR3 is CASSVASVIGETQYF. The CDR3 nucleotides are TGTGCCAGCAGCGTAGCTTCTGTCATAGGGGAGACCCAGTACTTC.

This clonotype was recorded a few times. The chain has TRBV28 and TRBJ2-7; a possible D gene is TRBD2 (6 bases). CDR3 length: 17 amino acids. V was pared by 6 bases and J by 4 bases, with 25 bases between. CDR1 and CDR2 (germline): MDHEN, SYDVKM. CDR3 loop: CASSPNSLLRGIYEQYV. The CDR3 bases are TGTGCCAGCAGCCCAAACTCCCTTCTACGGGGGATTTACGAGCAGTACGTC.

On this clonotype: A much more abundant neighbour one base away suggests this may be a read error. The chain recombines TRBV7-2 with TRBJ1-1; no clear D. The length of the CDR3 is 12 residues. Trimming cost V 7 bases and J 8 bases, with 14 bases left between them. Germline CDR1 reads SGHTA; CDR2 reads FQGNSA. Here the CDR3 DNA reads TGTGCCAGCAACCAATACCCCCCAGAAGCTTTCTTT. It specifies CASNQYPPEAFF. The complete variable domain, with remaining parts taken from reference TRBV7-2 and TRBJ1-1, reads GAGVSQSPSNKVTEKGKDVELRCDPISGHTALYWYRQSLGQGLEFLIYFQGNSAPDKSGLPSDRFSAERTGGSVSTLTIQRTQQEDSAVYLCASNQYPPEAFFGQGTRLTVV.